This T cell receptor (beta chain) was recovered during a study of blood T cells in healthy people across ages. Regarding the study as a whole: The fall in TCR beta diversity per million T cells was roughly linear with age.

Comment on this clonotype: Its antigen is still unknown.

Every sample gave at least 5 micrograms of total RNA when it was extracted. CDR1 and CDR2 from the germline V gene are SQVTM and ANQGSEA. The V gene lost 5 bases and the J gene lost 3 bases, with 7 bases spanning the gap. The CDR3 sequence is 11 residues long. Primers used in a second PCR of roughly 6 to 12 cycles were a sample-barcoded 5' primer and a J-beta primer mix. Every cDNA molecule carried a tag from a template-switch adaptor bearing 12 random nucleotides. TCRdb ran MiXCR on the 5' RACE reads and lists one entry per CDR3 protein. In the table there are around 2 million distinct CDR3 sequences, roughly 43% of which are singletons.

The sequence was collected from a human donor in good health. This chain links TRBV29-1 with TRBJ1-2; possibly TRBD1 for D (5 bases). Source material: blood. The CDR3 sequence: CSVIGDYGYTF. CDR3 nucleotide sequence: TGCAGCGTTATAGGGGACTATGGCTACACCTTC.